These 27 T cell receptor beta chains share one sample of origin, sequenced in a study of blood T cells in healthy people across ages. A J-beta primer mix and a sample-barcoded 5' primer were used in a second PCR of about 7 to 12 cycles. TCRdb re-derived calls from the 5' RACE reads in MiXCR, one entry per CDR3 protein. The repertoire holds fewer than 2,000,000 distinct CDR3 sequences, 30% to 40% seen once, with 20% to 25% in the top ten. Input material: blood. The receptors shown here come from a human donor in good health.

The chain uses TRBV7-9 and TRBJ2-5, with 12 bases identical to TRBD1. V was pared by 4 bases and J by 3 bases, with 6 bases of the junction left unmatched. This CDR3 is built from 16 residues. Germline values: CDR1 SEHNR, CDR2 FQNEAQ (reference sequence). CDR3: CASSYAGTGGEETQYF. CDR3 nucleotide sequence: TGTGCCAGCAGCTACGCCGGGACAGGGGGCGAAGAGACCCAGTACTTC.

This chain links TRBV28 with TRBJ1-2; 8 bases are shared with TRBD1. Germline CDR1 is MDHEN and CDR2 is SYDVKM. The CDR3 runs 14 residues. The CDR3 sequence: CAIPGTGANYGYTF. Written as DNA, the CDR3 is TGTGCAATCCCCGGGACAGGCGCTAACTATGGCTACACCTTC.

This chain uses TRBV10-3 with TRBJ1-2; 7 positions agree with TRBD1. Per the germline V gene, CDR1 is ENHRY and CDR2 is SYGVKD. Trimming took 2 bases from V and 5 from J; bases not matched to a gene: 14. The CDR3 covers 17 residues. CDR3: CAISEPSYRGGGYGYTF. CDR3 nucleotides: TGTGCCATCAGTGAGCCTTCATACAGGGGCGGCGGGTATGGCTACACCTTC.

This clonotype showed up just once. The chain uses TRBV28 and TRBJ1-4, with TRBD1 matching over 8 bases. CDR1 and CDR2 from the germline V gene are MDHEN and SYDVKM. CDR3 length equals 13 residues. In nucleotides, the CDR3 is TGTACCACCCTGGACAGGGATAATGAAAAACTGTTTTTT. Its translation is CTTLDRDNEKLFF.

The sample holds a few counts of this clonotype. The gene calls are TRBV15 and TRBJ2-7; D is unresolved. This CDR3 comprises 14 residues. The V end lost 1 base, the J end lost 3 bases, and 10 bases lay between the germline ends. Germline CDR1 and CDR2: LNHNV and YYDKDF (reference sequence). The CDR3 loop is CATSRAWARYEQYF. CDR3 nucleotides: TGTGCCACCAGCAGAGCTTGGGCGCGCTACGAGCAGTACTTC.

At least ten counts were recorded for this clonotype. The genes are TRBV7-8 and TRBJ2-5, with 10 nucleotides matching TRBD1. The V segment lost 5 bases and the J segment 4 bases; nucleotides outside the gene matches: 7. CDR3 size: 15 residues. Germline V gives CDR1 SGHVS, CDR2 FQNEAQ. The CDR3 spells CASSPGTGVGETQYF. The CDR3 DNA sequence: TGTGCCAGCAGCCCCGGGACAGGGGTCGGAGAGACCCAGTACTTC. The whole variable domain, remainder taken from reference TRBV7-8 and TRBJ2-5, is GAGVSQSPRYKVAKRGQDVALRCDPISGHVSLFWYQQALGQGPEFLTYFQNEAQLDKSGLPSDRFFAERPEGSVSTLKIQRTQQEDSAVYLCASSPGTGVGETQYFGPGTRLLVL.

The V call is TRBV6-6, the J call TRBJ1-2; D uncertain. The germline V and J ends were trimmed by 4 bases and 8 bases, with 14 bases remaining between them. Germline V gene lookup returns CDR1 MNHNY and CDR2 SVGAGI (reference sequence). This CDR3 is built from 13 residues. The CDR3 protein is CASSWAQMRGYTF. For the CDR3, the DNA is TGTGCCAGCAGTTGGGCTCAAATGCGCGGCTACACCTTC.

V is TRBV28 and J is TRBJ1-2, with D uncertain. Germline V gene lookup returns CDR1 MDHEN and CDR2 SYDVKM. Trimming removed 2 bases at V and 2 bases at J, with 9 bases between. The CDR3 length is 14 residues. CDR3 region: CASSLGYWNYGYTF. The CDR3, as DNA: TGTGCCAGCAGTTTAGGGTACTGGAACTATGGCTACACCTTC.

This clonotype was counted a few times. The chain employs TRBV11-2 and TRBJ2-5; 9 nucleotides align to TRBD1. Germline V gene sequence: CDR1 SGHAT, CDR2 FQNNGV. This CDR3 spans 17 amino acids. After removal of 4 bases from V and 2 bases from J, the junction contained 11 bases not matched to a gene. This CDR3 is CASSWGFRTGDQETQYF. Written as DNA, the CDR3 is TGTGCCAGCAGCTGGGGGTTTAGGACAGGGGATCAAGAGACCCAGTACTTC.

A note on this clonotype: One end of the junction does not line up with germline, which may come from a read error. V usage is TRBV28 and J usage is TRBJ2-1, with 12 bases that match TRBD2. The germline CDR1 and CDR2 sequences are MDHEN and SYDVKM. This CDR3 contains 18 residues. The CDR3 DNA reads TGCGCCAGCAGGGGACTAGCGGGCGGTCGTCCCTCCTACAATGAGCAGTTCTTC. Translating it yields CASRGLAGGRPSYNEQFF. Filled out from reference TRBV28 and TRBJ2-1, the complete variable domain reads DVKVTQSSRYLVKRTGEKVFLECVQDMDHENMFWYRQDPGLGLRLIYFSYDVKMKEKGDIPEGYSVSREKKERFSLILESASTNQTSMYLCASRGLAGGRPSYNEQFFGPGTRLTVL.

About this clonotype itself: Germline and junction disagree at one end, which may indicate a read error. The chain is built from TRBV6-1 and TRBJ2-3; 9 positions agree with TRBD1. Per the germline V gene, CDR1 is MNHNS and CDR2 is SASEGT. This CDR3 spans 17 amino acids. The CDR3 loop reads CANVKGTGNLITDMQYF. The CDR3 region has the DNA TGTGCCAACGTAAAGGGGACAGGGAACCTAATCACAGATATGCAGTATTTT.

V gene TRBV27 combines with J gene TRBJ1-5; D is unresolved. The V end lost 8 bases, the J end lost 2 bases, and 13 bases lay between the germline ends. The CDR3 sequence is 14 residues long. Germline CDR1 and CDR2: MNHEY and SMNVEV (reference sequence). The CDR3 nucleotides are TGTGCCAGCTCGGAGGGTTTGGGCAATCAGCCCCAGCATTTT. Translating it yields CASSEGLGNQPQHF.

The chain has TRBV7-9 and TRBJ2-2, with unresolved D. The CDR3 has 15 residues. The V gene's germline CDR1 is SEHNR and CDR2 FQNEAQ (reference sequence). Trimming removed 5 bases from V and 1 base from J, with 11 bases in between. The CDR3: CASSSGRLNTGELFF. DNA of the CDR3: TGTGCCAGCAGCAGTGGACGGTTGAACACCGGGGAGCTGTTTTTT.

The V gene is TRBV5-1, the J gene TRBJ2-5; 7 bases are shared with TRBD2. Germline CDR1 reads SGHRS; CDR2 reads YFSETQ. The CDR3 length is 13 residues. The trim removed 4 bases at V and 5 bases at J, leaving 5 bases unmatched. CDR3 region: CASSPIGGETQYF. As DNA, the CDR3 is TGCGCCAGCAGCCCCATCGGGGGGGAGACCCAGTACTTC. Based on the CDR3 plus reference TRBV5-1 and TRBJ2-5, the full variable domain is KAGVTQTPRYLIKTRGQQVTLSCSPISGHRSVSWYQQTPGQGLQFLFEYFSETQRNKGNFPGRFSGRQFSNSRSEMNVSTLELGDSALYLCASSPIGGETQYFGPGTRLLVL.

This sequence joins TRBV10-3 and TRBJ2-1; the D is unclear. The V gene lost 1 base and the J gene lost 9 bases, with 19 bases spanning the gap. The CDR3 has 16 amino acids. Germline V gene sequence: CDR1 ENHRY, CDR2 SYGVKD. In DNA form, the CDR3 reads TGTGCCATCAGTGAGTTTGAACCGGGCCGCCTGAGTGAGCAGTTCTTC. This encodes CAISEFEPGRLSEQFF.

The chain joins TRBV12-3 or TRBV12-4 to TRBJ2-4; D is perhaps TRBD2 (5 bases). The ends were cut back, 4 bases at V and 6 bases at J, with 10 bases in the middle. The CDR3 covers 13 residues. In nucleotides, the CDR3 is TGTGCCAGCAGTTCGGGATTGGGAAACATTCAGTACTTC. Protein: CASSSGLGNIQYF.

Only a few counts were recorded for this clonotype. V usage is TRBV20-1 and J usage is TRBJ2-3; 9 bases are a match to TRBD1. Trimming took 0 bases from V and 3 from J; bases not matched to a gene: 10. The CDR3 length is 17 residues. Germline CDR1 reads DFQATT; CDR2 reads SNEGSKA (reference sequence). CDR3 sequence: CSARDIGTGWGTDTQYF. For the CDR3, the DNA is TGCAGTGCTAGAGACATAGGGACAGGGTGGGGGACAGATACGCAGTATTTT.

This clonotype is a singleton in its sample. One base away lies a much larger clone, so this may be a sequencing read error. This chain uses TRBV29-1 with TRBJ2-1; D uncertain. The CDR3 spans 10 residues. Germline loops: CDR1 SQVTM, CDR2 ANQGSEA. The CDR3 loop is CGVIQNEQFF. The DNA of the CDR3 is TGCGGCGTTATACAGAATGAGCAGTTCTTC.

CDR3 in amino acids: CASCGLDRGGTYEQYF. CDR3 nucleotides: TGTGCCAGCTGTGGCCTCGACAGGGGGGGAACCTACGAGCAGTACTTC. V and J are TRBV6-6 and TRBJ2-7; the match to TRBD1 covers 9 bases. The CDR3 covers 16 residues. In germline, CDR1 is MNHNY, CDR2 SVGAGI (reference sequence). The V segment lost 8 bases and the J segment 2 bases; nucleotides outside the gene matches: 13.

This clonotype was recorded once. V and J are TRBV7-2 and TRBJ2-7; the D gene is possibly TRBD2 (5 bases). Deletions cut 2 bases from V and 6 bases from J, with 11 bases between. This CDR3 region has 13 residues. Germline CDR1 and CDR2: SGHTA and FQGNSA. CDR3 DNA sequence: TGTGCCAGCAGCTTATCGGGGAAGACCGAGCAGTACTTC. Translation gives CASSLSGKTEQYF.

As for this clonotype: Its ends do not fully match the called genes, so a read error is possible. J is TRBJ1-1 and V is TRBV5-1; the D gene is possibly TRBD1 (6 bases). Germline CDR1 SGHRS, CDR2 YFSETQ. This CDR3 is built from 14 residues. CDR3 sequence (DNA): TGTGCCAGCAGCGCACAGGGACCGAACACTGAAGCTTTCTTT. This sequence encodes CASSAQGPNTEAFF. Full variable domain (outside the CDR3, taken from reference TRBV5-1 and TRBJ1-1): KAGVTQTPRYLIKTRGQQVTLSCSPISGHRSVSWYQQTPGQGLQFLFEYFSETQRNKGNFPGRFSGRQFSNSRSEMNVSTLELGDSALYLCASSAQGPNTEAFFGQGTRLTVV.

The V call is TRBV7-2, the J call TRBJ2-7, with D perhaps TRBD1 or TRBD2 (5 bases each). Gene TRBJ2-5 matches the end of the DNA better, so the J call may be wrong. This CDR3 is built from 15 residues. Germline V CDR1 and CDR2: SGHTA, FQGNSA. This CDR3 is CASSPFEGWQETQYF. CDR3 nucleotide sequence: TGTGCCAGCAGCCCGTTCGAGGGGTGGCAAGAGACCCAGTACTTC.

This clonotype has just a few counts. V gene TRBV9 combines with J gene TRBJ2-1; D ambiguous. Germline V gene data show CDR1 as SGDLS and CDR2 as YYNGEE. Trimming stripped 2 bases from V and 9 bases from J, with 9 bases between. The CDR3 runs 12 residues. CDR3 nucleotide sequence: TGTGCCAGCAGCGTGTCTTTTGGTGAGCAGTTCTTC. This sequence encodes CASSVSFGEQFF.

This chain uses TRBV7-2 with TRBJ1-1; tentatively, D is TRBD1 (5 bases). V lost 2 bases to trimming and J lost 1 base, with 11 bases between them. CDR3 length: 15 residues. Germline CDR1 SGHTA, CDR2 FQGNSA. DNA for the CDR3: TGTGCCAGCAGCTTAAAGTGGCAGGGGAACACTGAAGCTTTCTTT. Protein sequence: CASSLKWQGNTEAFF. Based on the CDR3 plus reference TRBV7-2 and TRBJ1-1, the full variable domain is GAGVSQSPSNKVTEKGKDVELRCDPISGHTALYWYRQSLGQGLEFLIYFQGNSAPDKSGLPSDRFSAERTGGSVSTLTIQRTQQEDSAVYLCASSLKWQGNTEAFFGQGTRLTVV.

The genes are TRBV2 and TRBJ1-5; 8 positions match TRBD1. This CDR3 has 19 amino acids. In germline, CDR1 is SNHLY, CDR2 FYNNEI. The J segment lost 3 bases and the V segment lost 1 base, leaving 14 bases of the junction unmatched. The CDR3 DNA follows: TGTGCCAGCAGTGAAGACAGGGGGGTATTCGAGGATAACAATCAGCCCCAGCATTTT. It encodes CASSEDRGVFEDNNQPQHF.

Concerning this clonotype itself: One end of the junction fails to match germline, which may point to a read error. The chain has TRBV6-4 and TRBJ2-1; D might be TRBD2 (7 bases). The V gene's germline CDR1 is MRHNA and CDR2 SNTAGT. The CDR3 sequence is 15 residues long. CDR3 protein: CASSGQGGAGDERFF. The CDR3 DNA is TGTGCCAGCAGTGGTCAAGGGGGGGCTGGGGATGAGCGGTTCTTC.

Here the CDR3 reads CAISERQTTTEAFF. In DNA, the CDR3 is TGTGCCATCTCCGAAAGGCAGACGACCACTGAAGCTTTCTTT. The genes are TRBV10-3 and TRBJ1-1; D is uncertain. The CDR3 has 14 amino acids. The germline CDR1 and CDR2 sequences are ENHRY and SYGVKD. V lost 8 bases and J lost 4, with 17 bases in between.